In its sample, the clone carrying this TCR beta chain was seen many times. Germline loops: CDR1 SQVTM, CDR2 ANQGSEA. V shed 4 bases and J shed 13 bases, with 13 bases lying between them. This CDR3 has 11 residues. MiXCR reprocessed the PCR reads for TCRdb. The sample lists 9,900 or so clones, roughly 11% occurring once. The sample originates from a study of metastatic and nonmetastatic thyroid tumors. No treatment of any kind had been given to any patient before thyroid surgery. The source material was tumor tissue. The sequence was collected from a female donor with papillary thyroid cancer or a benign thyroid nodule (not recorded which). Some clones in this sample may be carry-over from other donors' samples. The rearrangement links TRBV29-1 to TRBJ2-2; TRBD2 might be the D (5 bases). Here the CDR3 reads CSVVLSGGLFF. The CDR3 region has the DNA TGCAGCGTTGTGTTAAGCGGAGGGCTGTTTTTT.